The clone carrying this T cell receptor beta chain was seen repeatedly, ten times or more. No antigen is known for it. This entry comes from a study of CD8 T cells in ankylosing spondylitis. Study findings and constraints: Previous work reported some of these motif variants in the synovial fluid and blood of reactive arthritis. For ankylosing spondylitis blood, a TCR beta motif of several highly homologous variants appeared characteristic.

Trimming removed 0 bases at V and 1 base at J, with 9 bases between. The CDR3 spans 15 residues. CDR1 SGDLS and CDR2 YYNGEE come from the germline V gene. In making TCR beta libraries, quantitative 5'-RACE with molecular barcodes was used. TCRdb analysed the 5' RACE reads with MiXCR anew, one entry per CDR3 protein. The table records about 240,000 distinct CDR3 sequences, around 11% of them present only once. The receptor's source is a male donor with ankylosing spondylitis or in good health (not recorded which). The chain uses TRBV9 and TRBJ2-3, with D possibly matching TRBD2 (6 bases). Material for sequencing was blood, either unsorted or a sorted T cell fraction (not recorded which). This chain's CDR3 is CASSVVPSGTDTQYF. Here the CDR3 DNA reads TGTGCCAGCAGCGTAGTTCCTAGCGGCACAGATACGCAGTATTTT. Together with reference TRBV9 and TRBJ2-3, the CDR3 gives the full variable domain: DSGVTQTPKHLITATGQRVTLRCSPRSGDLSVYWYQQSLDQGLQFLIQYYNGEERAKGNILERFSAQQFPDLHSELNLSSLELGDSALYFCASSVVPSGTDTQYFGPGTRLTVL.